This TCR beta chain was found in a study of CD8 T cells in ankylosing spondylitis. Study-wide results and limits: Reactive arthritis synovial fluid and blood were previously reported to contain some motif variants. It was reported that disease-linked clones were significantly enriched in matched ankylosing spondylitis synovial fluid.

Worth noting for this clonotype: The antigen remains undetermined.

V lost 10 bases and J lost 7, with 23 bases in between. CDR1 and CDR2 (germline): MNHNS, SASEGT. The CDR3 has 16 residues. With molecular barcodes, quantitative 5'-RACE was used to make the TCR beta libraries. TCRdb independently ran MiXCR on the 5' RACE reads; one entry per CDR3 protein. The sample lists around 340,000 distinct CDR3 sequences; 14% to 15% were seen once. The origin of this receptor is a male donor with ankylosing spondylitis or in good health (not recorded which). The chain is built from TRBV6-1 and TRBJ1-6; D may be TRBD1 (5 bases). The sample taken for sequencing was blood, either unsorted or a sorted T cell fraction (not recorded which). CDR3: CATLRAGGAENSPLHF. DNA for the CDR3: TGTGCCACCCTGAGGGCGGGGGGAGCTGAGAATTCACCCCTCCACTTT.